This TCR beta chain was captured in a study of regulatory T cells in long-lasting Graves disease (dated by TCRdb to the early 2020s). Study-wide context: Persistent Graves' disease was defined as persistently positive TSH receptor autoantibodies together with antithyroid drug treatment for over 5 years. The study took place in China and was registered as a clinical trial. A total of around 35 samples underwent TCR sequencing: about 13 from persistent and approximately 20 from newly diagnosed Graves' disease patients. Persistent Graves' disease patients in the clinical cohort had taken antithyroid drugs for about 9.7 years on average. Patients with persistent Graves' disease were compared with patients with newly diagnosed Graves' disease using TCR sequencing and RNA sequencing of peripheral blood.

General study outcomes and caveats: TRBV28, TRBJ1-2 and TRBJ2-5 were preferentially used in persistent disease, while TRBV20-1 and TRBJ2-1 were favored in newly diagnosed disease. Sequencing and analysis were restricted to the TCR beta chain. Compared with newly diagnosed patients, persistent Graves' disease patients had lower TCR Shannon entropy and fewer highly expanded clones, which suggests clonal expansion. More public clonotypes were shared among persistent patients (2,741) than among newly diagnosed patients (approximately 1,000). Peripheral blood alone was examined, since thyroid tissue, which constituted the primary lesion, could not be accessed. As a limitation, the authors acknowledged that the small sample size may reduce accuracy.

This clonotype was seen a handful of times. Its antigen is still unknown. A read error may produce the germline difference seen at one junction end. The sample's time point, from its label and the paper: persistent/refractory GD, antithyroid drugs over 5 years with positive TRAb. For both TCR sequencing and RNA sequencing, RNA was extracted from PBMCs in TRIzol. Graves' disease was diagnosed according to American Thyroid Association guidelines. Patients for the study were recruited at an endocrinology department in Xi'an, China. Each patient gave roughly 10 milliliters of peripheral blood, collected in an EDTA anticoagulant tube. PBMCs were isolated by Ficoll Paque Plus density gradient separation without further T cell sorting. RNA quality was checked with an Agilent 2100 Bioanalyzer and agarose gel, and concentration with a NanoDrop 2000. The CDR3 has 14 amino acids, counting the end cysteine and phenylalanine. Just the 42-base CDR3 DNA is kept, in frame starting at base 1.

The receptor library was made with multiplex PCR. Reads for this sample came from an Illumina HiSeq 4000. TCR beta libraries were built with iRepertoire HTBI primers and Arm-PCR amplification of CDR3 regions. Before sequencing, the PCR products went through gel purification. The study's processing was this. A total of some 65 TRBV and under 15 TRBJ segments were identified across samples and were used for gene usage analysis of CDR3 amino acid clonotypes. COPE and FqMerger were used to merge filtered high-quality paired reads into contigs. Contigs were aligned with BLAST to IMGT TRBV, TRBD and TRBJ reference genes, and CDR3 was defined per IMGT. Highly expanded clones were defined as clonotypes with a frequency above 0.1%. Repertoire diversity was measured by Shannon entropy, and V-J evenness by the Gini coefficient. Public clonotypes were defined as clonotypes shared by more than one individual. Clones were called with MiXCR by TCRdb after fastp trimmed the public reads at Q25, and only in-frame beta chains were retained. One record per CDR3 amino acid sequence lists the most common genes and DNA. Clone size and V and J calls follow TCRdb, not the original study. The sample yields under 500,000 distinct CDR3 sequences; less than 25% were counted once. The top ten clonotypes cover around 20% of the sample.

This TCR came from a female donor with Graves disease. The chain employs TRBV12-3 or TRBV12-4 and TRBJ2-7, and TRBD1 matches 9 of the central bases. The sample consisted of peripheral blood mononuclear cells (PBMCs), taken when the disease was refractory, from a patient treated with antithyroid drugs. The CDR3 corresponds to CAGSLRTGDYEQYF. The nucleotides are TGTGCCGGCAGTTTGAGGACAGGGGACTACGAGCAGTACTTC.